This TCR beta chain was recovered during a study of T cell changes during pregnancy in multiple sclerosis (dated by TCRdb to the late 2010s). At the level of the whole study: In women with multiple sclerosis, the researchers looked at how the T cell repertoire shifted as pregnancy progressed.

Clipping removes 4 bases from V and 1 base from J, with 4 as the unmatched junction base count. CDR1 and CDR2, looked up from the germline V gene (reference sequence), are MNHEY and SMNVEV. From cysteine to phenylalanine, the CDR3 is 15 amino acids long. The retained sequence is limited to the CDR3, 45 bases, with the frame set at the first base. As concerns this clone: Its antigen is still unknown. Base qualities are not provided; no much larger clone lies one nucleotide away.

The library was obtained by the immunoSEQ multiplex PCR assay. TCRdb limited this immuneACCESS table to in-frame rearrangements with V and J called. A share of clones is missing; checked studies link under half to unresolved V genes, and the rest is unexplained. The sample has roughly 20,000 clones on record, 80% to 90% of them singletons. The top ten clones comprise around 7.7% of the sample. The specimen was CD8+ T cells from peripheral blood mononuclear cells, collected in the second trimester of pregnancy. The clonotype was recovered from a female donor in good health, enrolled as a control in a pregnancy study. Recombination joined TRBV27 with TRBJ1-2, with 9 central nucleotides matching TRBD1. In nucleotide form, the sequence is TGTGCCAGCAGTTACGGGACAGGGAATAACTATGGCTACACCTTC. This is translated as CASSYGTGNNYGYTF.